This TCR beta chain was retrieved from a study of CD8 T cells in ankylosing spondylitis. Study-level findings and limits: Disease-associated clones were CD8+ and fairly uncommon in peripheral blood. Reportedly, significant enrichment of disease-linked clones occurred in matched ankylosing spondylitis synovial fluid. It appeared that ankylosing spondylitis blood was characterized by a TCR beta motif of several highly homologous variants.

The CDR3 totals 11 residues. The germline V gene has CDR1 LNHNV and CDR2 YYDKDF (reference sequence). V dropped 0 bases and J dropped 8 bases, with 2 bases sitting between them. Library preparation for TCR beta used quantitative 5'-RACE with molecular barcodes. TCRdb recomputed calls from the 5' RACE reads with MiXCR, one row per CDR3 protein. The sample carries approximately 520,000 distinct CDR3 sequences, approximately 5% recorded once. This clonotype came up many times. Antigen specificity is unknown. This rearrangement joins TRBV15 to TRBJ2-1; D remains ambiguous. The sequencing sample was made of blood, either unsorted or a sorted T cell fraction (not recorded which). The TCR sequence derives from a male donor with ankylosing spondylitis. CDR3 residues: CATSREHEQFF. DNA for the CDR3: TGTGCCACCAGCAGAGAACATGAGCAGTTCTTC.